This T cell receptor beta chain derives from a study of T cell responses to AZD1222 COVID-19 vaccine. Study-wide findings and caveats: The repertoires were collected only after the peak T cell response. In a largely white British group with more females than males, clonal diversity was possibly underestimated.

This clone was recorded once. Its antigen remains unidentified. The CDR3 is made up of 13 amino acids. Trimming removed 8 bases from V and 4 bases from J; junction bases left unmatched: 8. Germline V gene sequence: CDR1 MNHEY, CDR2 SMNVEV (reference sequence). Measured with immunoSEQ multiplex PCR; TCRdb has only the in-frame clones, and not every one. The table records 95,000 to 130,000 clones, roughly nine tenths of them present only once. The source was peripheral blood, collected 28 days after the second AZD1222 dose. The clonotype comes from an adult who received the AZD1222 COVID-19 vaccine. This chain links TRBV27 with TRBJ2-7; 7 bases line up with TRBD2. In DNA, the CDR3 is TGTGCCAGCCCCACCCAGGGAGGGTACGAGCAGTACTTC. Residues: CASPTQGGYEQYF.